This record covers a single T cell receptor (beta chain). Its specificity is not known. This record comes from a study of T cell responses to AZD1222 COVID-19 vaccine. Regarding the study as a whole: Recipients of two AZD1222 doses showed rising Spike-specific TCR breadth and depth.

With 0 bases removed from V and 3 bases from J, the gap between germline ends came to 11 bases. The CDR3 contains 16 residues. Per the germline V gene, CDR1 is LGHNA and CDR2 is YSLEER. This table comes from immunoSEQ multiplex PCR, and its TCRdb copy is limited to in-frame clones, with some not included. In the table there are 150,000 to 200,000 clones, 85% to 95% of which are singletons. The sequencing used peripheral blood, collected on day 0 of AZD1222 vaccination. The clonotype originates from an adult in good health. The chain links TRBV4-3 to TRBJ2-2; tentative D call: TRBD2 (7 bases). The CDR3 region has the DNA TGCGCCAGCAGCCAAGATTCGGGGGGCCACACCGGGGAGCTGTTTTTT. This codes for CASSQDSGGHTGELFF.